This entry describes one TCR beta chain. Its antigen target is currently unknown. No base quality information exists; no much larger clone differs at one position. This record comes from a study of blood T cell repertoires in COVID-19 (dated by TCRdb to 2018 to 2021). The study in broad terms: Collaborator samples came from the United States, Italy and Spain and covered acute and convalescent phases of COVID-19. The samples were drawn from the first 160 participants of the ongoing ImmuneRACE study and from roughly 1,300 subjects provided by 6 global collaborators. A de-identified subject ID, COVID-19 status, age in years and sex were almost always included in the sample metadata. Deeply sampled blood TCRbeta repertoires from subjects exposed to, actively infected with, or recovered from COVID-19 were included in the dataset. The repertoires were made available in a free public database intended to serve as a resource for research on the immune response to SARS-CoV-2. Where HLA class I and class II types were available, the types were taken from metadata supplied by the sample provider, not from assay-based typing. The material from the prospective study consisted of cDNA or gDNA derived from T cells, B-cell-depleted T cells, or PBMCs. What the authors observed across the whole study: The quantity of clinical and demographic metadata differed by source and by participant and was supplied without curation.

Including cysteine and phenylalanine, the CDR3 has 15 amino acids. Only CDR3 DNA remains: 45 bases, in frame from the first base. V gives up 0 bases and J gives up 9 bases, and the segment between their germline ends measures 15 bases. Taken from the germline V gene, the CDR1 and CDR2 loops are MNHEY and SVGAGI. TCRbeta CDR3 regions were amplified from genomic DNA by means of the immunoSEQ Assay, a bias-controlled multiplex PCR. Per the original workflow: Within the assay, amplification of reference gene primers was used to estimate how many nucleated cells each sample contained. To quantify the absolute abundance of each unique TCRbeta CDR3 rearrangement, sequence reads were collapsed and filtered. For each sample, productive Simpson clonality was calculated as the square root of Simpson's diversity index across productive rearrangements. The source is immuneACCESS, and TCRdb retained only in-frame sequences with V and J called. Part of the clones is not carried over; for the studies checked, unresolved V genes explain less than half of this, and the remainder is unexplained. Clone size and V and J calls were adopted from that table, with D and trimming inferred from the DNA. The table for this sample lists under 200,000 clones; over 70% of them were counted only once. Of the sample, approximately 3% falls within the top ten clones.

The collaborating institutions used their own protocols to collect whole blood in K2EDTA tubes. For TCRbeta analysis, collaborators shipped samples as frozen whole blood, isolated PBMCs, or DNA extracted from either of those sample types. This receptor chain uses TRBV6-5 and TRBJ2-1; the D segment could be TRBD2, given 6 matching bases. The sequenced material came from peripheral blood. The origin of this receptor is a man aged 70-80 years with acute or convalescent COVID-19. The sequenced DNA: TGTGCCAGCAGTTACTCTGGTCTGGTGCGGGGTGAGCAGTTCTTC. This yields the protein CASSYSGLVRGEQFF.